The 18 T cell receptor beta chains below were found in one sample sequenced in a study of shared T cell receptors in the human thymus. The method was immunoSEQ multiplex PCR; TCRdb's version includes in-frame clones alone and lacks a portion of them. Of over 450,000 clones listed, 75% to 85% are singletons. These data also formed part of another study, on human thymus T cells.

The sequenced sample was thymocytes. These receptors were collected from a boy in the first two years of life with a congenital heart defect.

This clone was detected a few times. The rearrangement uses TRBV9 and TRBJ2-3; 15 bases line up with TRBD2. Germline CDR1 reads SGDLS; CDR2 reads YYNGEE. V was clipped by 3 bases and J by 8 bases; unmatched bases: 13. The CDR3 is made up of 18 amino acids. This chain's CDR3 is CASSAGTSGRPGAGTQYF. The CDR3 DNA sequence: TGTGCCAGCAGCGCCGGGACTAGCGGGAGGCCGGGGGCGGGTACGCAGTATTTT.

A few counts support this clone. V and J are TRBV27 and TRBJ2-7, with TRBD1 matching over 8 bases. CDR3 length equals 13 residues. V lost 3 bases, J lost 5 bases, and 3 bases stayed unmatched. CDR1 is MNHEY, CDR2 SMNVEV, per germline (reference sequence). CDR3: CASSLNRGNEQYF. In DNA form, the CDR3 reads TGTGCCAGCAGTTTGAACAGGGGGAACGAGCAGTACTTC.

The chain links TRBV5-4 to TRBJ2-5; D remains unclear. Germline V gene lookup returns CDR1 SGHNT and CDR2 YYREEE (reference sequence). Trimming removed 2 bases at V and 5 bases at J, with 10 bases between. The CDR3 totals 13 residues. Here the CDR3 reads CASSFRSGETQYF. CDR3 nucleotide sequence: TGTGCCAGCAGCTTCAGGTCTGGGGAGACCCAGTACTTC. Supplemented by reference TRBV5-4 and TRBJ2-5, the full variable domain reads ETGVTQSPTHLIKTRGQQVTLRCSSQSGHNTVSWYQQALGQGPQFIFQYYREEENGRGNFPPRFSGLQFPNYSSELNVNALELDDSALYLCASSFRSGETQYFGPGTRLLVL.

This clone was seen a handful of times. The chain is built from TRBV29-1 and TRBJ1-1; D is undetermined. This CDR3 region has 12 residues. Per germline, CDR1 SQVTM and CDR2 ANQGSEA. Trimming took 7 bases from V and 3 from J, leaving 12 bases between them. CDR3 nucleotide sequence: TGCAGCGCCACATGTGGAGACACTGAAGCTTTCTTT. Encoded protein: CSATCGDTEAFF.

The chain uses TRBV6-8 and TRBJ1-2, with unresolved D. This CDR3 is built from 17 residues. Germline values: CDR1 MNHGY, CDR2 SAAAGT. Trimming removed 0 bases from V and 5 bases from J, with 19 bases in between. The CDR3 is CASSYSPGSLSAYGYTF. The CDR3 nucleotides read TGTGCCAGCAGTTACTCCCCGGGATCCCTGTCGGCTTATGGCTACACCTTC.

This clone has a single count. The rearrangement links TRBV15 to TRBJ1-2; 7 bases align to TRBD1. V was clipped by 2 bases and J by 6 bases; unmatched bases: 12. CDR3 length: 16 residues. Germline V gives CDR1 LNHNV, CDR2 YYDKDF (reference sequence). The CDR3 bases are TGTGCCACCAGCAGACCAATCCCGGGACAGAGGAATGGCTACACCTTC. Protein sequence: CATSRPIPGQRNGYTF.

J is TRBJ1-5 and V is TRBV15, with TRBD1 matching over 7 bases. V was pared by 1 base and J by 3 bases, with 3 bases of the junction left unmatched. The CDR3 sequence is 15 residues long. The germline V gene encodes CDR1 LNHNV and CDR2 YYDKDF (reference sequence). The DNA of the CDR3 is TGTGCCACCAGCAGAGGACAGGGAGCCAATCAGCCCCAGCATTTT. Translated: CATSRGQGANQPQHF.

CDR3 DNA sequence: TGCGCCAGCAGCTTGGCGGCGGGAAGATCCTACAATGAGCAGTTCTTC. Amino acid sequence: CASSLAAGRSYNEQFF. This chain links TRBV5-1 with TRBJ2-1, with TRBD2 as a possible D gene (6 bases). The V gene's germline CDR1 is SGHRS and CDR2 YFSETQ. Trimming stripped 0 bases from V and 1 base from J, with 11 bases between. The CDR3 extends over 16 amino acids.

The gene calls are TRBV15 and TRBJ2-1, with 9 nucleotides matching TRBD2. Germline CDR1 reads LNHNV; CDR2 reads YYDKDF (reference sequence). With V trimmed by 7 bases and J by 5 bases, 9 bases remained unmatched. The CDR3 is made up of 15 amino acids. CDR3 in DNA: TGTGCCACCATGTTGGGCGGGAGGGCCAACAATGAGCAGTTCTTC. Protein product: CATMLGGRANNEQFF. The whole variable domain, remainder taken from reference TRBV15 and TRBJ2-1, is DAMVIQNPRYQVTQFGKPVTLSCSQTLNHNVMYWYQQKSSQAPKLLFHYYDKDFNNEADTPDNFQSRRPNTSFCFLDIRSPGLGDTAMYLCATMLGGRANNEQFFGPGTRLTVL.

In its sample, this clone was seen a few times. CDR3 DNA sequence: TGCGCCAGCAGCCAAGATCTGGGGACAGGGGCTGCTAACTATGGCTACACCTTC. Amino acids: CASSQDLGTGAANYGYTF. The J gene is TRBJ1-2, the V gene TRBV4-1, with TRBD1 matching over 10 bases. Germline V gene sequence: CDR1 MGHRA, CDR2 YSYEKL. J lost 0 bases, V lost 0 bases, and 7 bases had no gene match. The CDR3 is 18 amino acids.

The chain combines TRBV6-5 with TRBJ1-1, with TRBD1 matching over 7 bases. The V gene's germline CDR1 is MNHEY and CDR2 SVGAGI. V lost 4 bases, J lost 6 bases, and 5 bases stayed unmatched. The CDR3 extends over 13 amino acids. The CDR3 protein is CASSFTGAPEAFF. In DNA, the CDR3 is TGTGCCAGCAGTTTTACAGGGGCGCCTGAAGCTTTCTTT.

This sequence joins TRBV7-2 and TRBJ1-5; 7 bases are shared with TRBD1. Unmatched junction bases numbered 6, after V lost 2 bases and J lost 5 bases. Per germline, CDR1 SGHTA and CDR2 FQGNSA. The CDR3 spans 15 residues. The CDR3: CASSLYRGPDQPQHF. DNA for the CDR3: TGTGCCAGCAGCTTATACAGGGGCCCAGATCAGCCCCAGCATTTT.

The chain links TRBV5-1 to TRBJ2-1; a possible D gene is TRBD2 (5 bases). Germline values: CDR1 SGHRS, CDR2 YFSETQ. Trimming pared 4 bases from V and 4 bases from J, leaving 18 bases between. This CDR3 comprises 16 residues. The CDR3 DNA is TGCGCCAGCAGCCTCCCTGCGGAGCGGCAGTACAATGAGCAGTTCTTC. It yields the protein CASSLPAERQYNEQFF.

J is TRBJ1-1 and V is TRBV4-1; the D gene is possibly TRBD1 (5 bases). V lost 6 bases and J lost 4, with 18 bases in between. Germline CDR1 reads MGHRA; CDR2 reads YSYEKL. There are 15 residues in the CDR3. The CDR3 spells CASSSEGHRGTEAFF. In DNA form, the CDR3 reads TGCGCCAGCAGTTCAGAAGGACACCGAGGCACTGAAGCTTTCTTT.

The chain is built from TRBV7-2 and TRBJ2-2; 9 positions match TRBD1. Trimming removed 5 bases from V and 6 bases from J; junction bases left unmatched: 4. CDR3 length: 14 residues. The germline V gene encodes CDR1 SGHTA and CDR2 FQGNSA. CDR3 in amino acids: CASSRTGESGELFF. In DNA, the CDR3 is TGTGCCAGCAGCAGGACAGGGGAGTCCGGGGAGCTGTTTTTT.

The chain links TRBV15 to TRBJ1-1; tentative D call: TRBD1 (6 bases). The germline V and J ends were trimmed by 6 bases and 0 bases, with 14 bases remaining between them. The CDR3 is 15 residues long. Per the germline V gene, CDR1 is LNHNV and CDR2 is YYDKDF (reference sequence). The CDR3 here is CATRAPGAMNTEAFF. The CDR3 coding sequence is TGTGCCACCAGGGCCCCAGGGGCTATGAACACTGAAGCTTTCTTT. Drawing the rest from reference TRBV15 and TRBJ1-1, the complete variable domain is DAMVIQNPRYQVTQFGKPVTLSCSQTLNHNVMYWYQQKSSQAPKLLFHYYDKDFNNEADTPDNFQSRRPNTSFCFLDIRSPGLGDTAMYLCATRAPGAMNTEAFFGQGTRLTVV.

This clone appeared a few times. This chain links TRBV19 with TRBJ2-2; D may be TRBD1 (5 bases). Trimming stripped 5 bases from V and 5 bases from J, with 9 bases between. This CDR3 is 13 amino acids long. Per the germline V gene, CDR1 is LNHDA and CDR2 is SQIVND (reference sequence). CDR3 coding DNA: TGTGCCAGTAGTCCAGGGTGGACCGGGGAGCTGTTTTTT. Its translation is CASSPGWTGELFF. Filled out from reference TRBV19 and TRBJ2-2, the complete variable domain reads DGGITQSPKYLFRKEGQNVTLSCEQNLNHDAMYWYRQDPGQGLRLIYYSQIVNDFQKGDIAEGYSVSREKKESFPLTVTSAQKNPTAFYLCASSPGWTGELFFGEGSRLTVL.

The V gene is TRBV28, the J gene TRBJ1-2; D remains unclear. This CDR3 has 14 amino acids. V shed 6 bases and J shed 3 bases, with 14 bases lying between them. Germline CDR1 is MDHEN and CDR2 is SYDVKM. The CDR3 spells CASSSRLLDYGYTF. The CDR3, as DNA: TGTGCCAGCAGCTCGCGGCTACTGGACTATGGCTACACCTTC.